This is a list of T cell receptor beta chains from one sample in a study of human T cells and chemical hapten exposure. MiXCR, run by TCRdb on the RACE reads, gives a single entry per CDR3 protein. The table shows about 93,000 distinct CDR3 sequences, with about 8.6% occurring only once. Source material: whole blood. The receptors shown here come from a female donor in good health. Some clones in this sample may be carry-over from other donors' samples. Both conserved end residues are part of each CDR3. D genes are given only for firm matches. Expanded clones get a size class; other rows say once, few or many, or leave the size out.

cdr3_aa,cdr3_nt,d_call,clone_size,j_call,v_call
CASSVELTVGNTIYF,TGTGCCAGCAGTGTAGAGTTAACAGTTGGAAACACCATATATTTT,.,.,TRBJ1-3,TRBV25-1
CASSSPRSNTGELFF,TGTGCCAGCAGCTCACCCCGATCGAACACCGGGGAGCTGTTTTTT,.,few,TRBJ2-2,TRBV7-9
CASSPQLAESSYNEQFF,TGTGCCAGCAGTCCGCAACTAGCGGAGAGCTCCTACAATGAGCAGTTCTTC,TRBD2,few,TRBJ2-1,TRBV12-3/TRBV12-4
CSAHRGEGTEAFF,TGCAGTGCTCACAGGGGAGAGGGCACTGAAGCTTTCTTT,TRBD1,.,TRBJ1-1,TRBV20-1
CASSLSDATNEKLFF,TGTGCCAGCAGCTTATCGGACGCAACTAATGAAAAACTGTTTTTT,.,many,TRBJ1-4,TRBV7-8
CASSRLAGVEDTQYF,TGTGCCAGTAGTCGCCTAGCGGGAGTTGAAGATACGCAGTATTTT,TRBD2,few,TRBJ2-3,TRBV19
CASSERTDTQYF,TGTGCCAGCAGTGAGCGCACAGATACGCAGTATTTT,.,many,TRBJ2-3,TRBV2
CASSRVGAVQPQHF,TGTGCCAGCAGCCGGGTGGGGGCCGTTCAGCCCCAGCATTTT,.,few,TRBJ1-5,TRBV5-6
CASSLQGTGGNTIYF,TGTGCCAGTAGCCTACAGGGGACCGGTGGAAACACCATATATTTT,TRBD1,few,TRBJ1-3,TRBV19
CASTLGTKDTEAFF,TGCGCCAGCACTCTAGGGACAAAGGACACTGAAGCTTTCTTT,.,many,TRBJ1-1,TRBV10-2
CASSNTGGKNIQYF,TGTGCCAGCAGTAATACAGGGGGGAAAAACATTCAGTACTTC,TRBD1,once,TRBJ2-4,TRBV12-3/TRBV12-4
CASSLEVARGLTYEQYF,TGTGCCAGCAGTTTAGAAGTCGCCCGGGGGTTAACCTACGAGCAGTACTTC,.,.,TRBJ2-7,TRBV28
CASSVEGDASSYEQYF,TGTGCCAGCAGCGTAGAAGGGGACGCAAGCTCCTACGAGCAGTACTTC,.,many,TRBJ2-7,TRBV9
CSVRTGTGPTGELFF,TGCAGCGTAAGAACCGGGACAGGGCCCACCGGGGAGCTGTTTTTT,TRBD1,many,TRBJ2-2,TRBV29-1
CASSQRGPYEQYF,TGTGCCAGCAGCCAAAGGGGCCCCTACGAGCAGTACTTC,.,few,TRBJ2-7,TRBV3-1
CASTAGDSNSQPQHF,TGTGCCAGCACCGCCGGGGACAGCAATAGTCAGCCCCAGCATTTT,TRBD1,.,TRBJ1-5,TRBV12-3/TRBV12-4
CASSLSGGPYEQYF,TGCGCCAGCAGCTTGTCTGGGGGCCCCTACGAGCAGTACTTC,.,few,TRBJ2-7,TRBV5-1
CASSLRADTQYF,TGTGCCAGCAGTTTAAGGGCAGATACGCAGTATTTT,.,many,TRBJ2-3,TRBV28
CASSLGQTYYEQYF,TGTGCCAGCAGCTTAGGGCAGACCTACTACGAGCAGTACTTC,.,many,TRBJ2-7,TRBV11-2
CASSFKSSLTDTQYF,TGTGCCAGCAGTTTTAAATCGAGCCTCACAGATACGCAGTATTTT,.,many,TRBJ2-3,TRBV28
CSARVDRDEQYF,TGCAGTGCTCGAGTGGACAGAGACGAGCAGTACTTC,.,.,TRBJ2-7,TRBV20-1
CASSVEASFSYNEQFF,TGTGCCAGCAGCGTAGAGGCTTCGTTTTCCTACAATGAGCAGTTCTTC,.,.,TRBJ2-1,TRBV9
CASPPRAGDFMNTEAFF,TGTGCCAGCCCACCCCGTGCAGGAGACTTTATGAACACTGAAGCTTTCTTT,.,few,TRBJ1-1,TRBV28
CASSLQGLSNQPQHF,TGTGCCAGCAGTTTACAGGGTTTGAGCAATCAGCCCCAGCATTTT,.,many,TRBJ1-5,TRBV12-3/TRBV12-4
CASSVRGNSGANVLTF,TGTGCCAGCAGTGTCAGGGGGAACTCTGGGGCCAACGTCCTGACTTTC,TRBD1,.,TRBJ2-6,TRBV2
CASSYSTGLQFF,TGTGCCAGCAGTTACTCGACCGGTCTTCAGTTCTTC,.,many,TRBJ2-1,TRBV6-2/TRBV6-3
CASSSPRGRINEQFF,TGTGCCAGCAGCTCCCCCCGAGGGAGAATCAATGAGCAGTTCTTC,.,many,TRBJ2-1,TRBV7-2
CASSQKQGIFADTQYF,TGTGCCAGCAGCCAGAAACAGGGGATCTTTGCAGATACGCAGTATTTT,TRBD1,.,TRBJ2-3,TRBV3-1
CASSETNGNQPQHF,TGTGCCAGCAGTGAAACAAATGGCAATCAGCCCCAGCATTTT,.,many,TRBJ1-5,TRBV28
CSARDRGSSGNTIYF,TGCAGTGCACGGGACAGGGGAAGCTCTGGAAACACCATATATTTT,TRBD1,many,TRBJ1-3,TRBV20-1
CASSSPGHKNTEAFF,TGTGCCAGCAGCTCGCCGGGACACAAGAACACTGAAGCTTTCTTT,.,.,TRBJ1-1,TRBV21-1
CASSSLPQQGSSYNSPLHF,TGCGCCAGCAGCTCGCTTCCTCAACAGGGGAGCTCCTATAATTCACCCCTCCACTTT,TRBD1,.,TRBJ1-6,TRBV5-1
CASSLPGGFRRVNTEAFF,TGTGCCAGCAGCTTACCGGGGGGGTTTCGTAGAGTCAACACTGAAGCTTTCTTT,.,many,TRBJ1-1,TRBV7-8
CSARTAGGGELFF,TGCAGCGCCAGGACAGCTGGCGGCGGGGAGCTGTTTTTT,.,.,TRBJ2-2,TRBV29-1
CASSLKGSGRDTQYF,TGTGCCAGCAGCTTAAAAGGTAGCGGGAGGGATACGCAGTATTTT,TRBD2,.,TRBJ2-3,TRBV11-2
CASRTSGTGSGYTF,TGTGCCAGCAGGACCTCCGGGACAGGCTCCGGCTACACCTTC,TRBD1,few,TRBJ1-2,TRBV25-1
CASSYSPWTGSSYEQYF,TGTGCCAGCAGTTACTCCCCCTGGACAGGGTCATCCTACGAGCAGTACTTC,TRBD1,many,TRBJ2-7,TRBV6-6
CSVGSWDGEQYF,TGCAGCGTTGGTTCCTGGGATGGGGAGCAGTACTTC,.,many,TRBJ2-7,TRBV29-1
CASRGGRSIPHSPLHF,TGTGCCAGCAGGGGAGGGCGATCAATACCTCATTCACCCCTCCACTTT,.,.,TRBJ1-6,TRBV6-6
CAVGPADTDTQYF,TGTGCCGTCGGACCGGCCGACACAGATACGCAGTATTTT,.,.,TRBJ2-3,TRBV10-3
CSAAPLRERTETQYF,TGCAGTGCAGCCCCCTTGCGGGAGCGGACGGAGACCCAGTACTTC,TRBD2,.,TRBJ2-5,TRBV20-1
CASSLAGQGYEQYF,TGCGCCAGCAGCTTGGCGGGACAGGGCTACGAGCAGTACTTC,TRBD1,few,TRBJ2-7,TRBV5-1
CSASPVFGAETQYF,TGCAGTGCTAGTCCAGTGTTCGGGGCAGAGACCCAGTACTTC,.,few,TRBJ2-5,TRBV20-1
CAISESRTGQNEKLFF,TGTGCCATCAGTGAGTCTCGGACAGGGCAAAATGAAAAACTGTTTTTT,TRBD1,few,TRBJ1-4,TRBV10-3
CASSLGGYKTYEQYF,TGTGCCAGCAGTTTAGGTGGCTACAAGACCTACGAGCAGTACTTC,.,few,TRBJ2-7,TRBV28
CSATVPGAGTKNIQYF,TGCAGTGCTACAGTTCCCGGGGCTGGGACCAAAAACATTCAGTACTTC,.,.,TRBJ2-4,TRBV20-1
CASSQIPGTGDGNTEAFF,TGCGCCAGCAGCCAGATACCCGGGACAGGGGATGGGAACACTGAAGCTTTCTTT,TRBD1,few,TRBJ1-1,TRBV4-1
CASSLGLVTITDTQYF,TGTGCCAGCAGCTTAGGACTAGTAACGATCACAGATACGCAGTATTTT,.,few,TRBJ2-3,TRBV7-2
CASSQELGNTQYF,TGTGCCAGCAGCCAAGAACTCGGGAATACGCAGTATTTT,.,many,TRBJ2-3,TRBV14
CASSNPGPGNTIYF,TGTGCCAGCAGCAACCCGGGGCCTGGAAACACCATATATTTT,.,few,TRBJ1-3,TRBV21-1
CASSPDAGNEQYF,TGTGCCAGCTCACCCGATGCAGGGAACGAGCAGTACTTC,.,.,TRBJ2-7,TRBV18